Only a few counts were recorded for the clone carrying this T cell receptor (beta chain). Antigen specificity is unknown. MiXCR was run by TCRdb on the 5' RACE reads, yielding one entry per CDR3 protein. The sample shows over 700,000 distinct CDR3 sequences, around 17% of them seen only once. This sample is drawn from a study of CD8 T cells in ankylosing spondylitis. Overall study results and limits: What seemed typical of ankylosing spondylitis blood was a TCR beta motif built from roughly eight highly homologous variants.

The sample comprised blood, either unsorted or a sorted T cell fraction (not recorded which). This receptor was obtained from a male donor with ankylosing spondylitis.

CDR3: CASSIRIGQGINQPQHF. The DNA for the CDR3 is TGTGCCAGCAGCATACGAATAGGACAGGGGATCAATCAGCCCCAGCATTTT. J is TRBJ1-5 and V is TRBV5-5; 9 nucleotides match TRBD1. Germline V lookup: CDR1 SGHKS, CDR2 YYEKEE (reference sequence). V gave up 4 bases and J gave up 3 bases; unmatched junction bases: 11. The CDR3 loop spans 17 amino acids.